The 31 T cell receptor beta chains below all came from one sample that was sequenced in a study of identifying expanded T cells in peripheral blood. Sequenced by immunoSEQ multiplex PCR; TCRdb stores in-frame clones only, minus some. The sample comprises some 120,000 clones, approximately 84% of which are singletons, and around 3.3% rests with the top ten. Material for sequencing was blood. These receptors came from a person aged 18 to 75 in good health.

This chain links TRBV9 with TRBJ2-1, with D tentatively TRBD1 (5 bases). The CDR3 contains 16 residues. The germline CDR1 and CDR2 sequences are SGDLS and YYNGEE. The ends were cut back, 0 bases at V and 0 bases at J, with 10 bases in the middle. Here the CDR3 DNA reads TGTGCCAGCAGCGTAGGGCTAGACAGCTCCTACAATGAGCAGTTCTTC. Its protein product is CASSVGLDSSYNEQFF.

This clone was seen only a few times. The chain has TRBV7-2 and TRBJ2-7; D gene uncertain. This CDR3 is 13 amino acids long. Germline V gene lookup returns CDR1 SGHTA and CDR2 FQGNSA. The ends were cut back, 0 bases at V and 5 bases at J, with 8 bases in the middle. This CDR3 is CASSLARAHEQYF. In nucleotides, the CDR3 is TGTGCCAGCAGCTTAGCAAGAGCCCACGAGCAGTACTTC.

The rearrangement links TRBV12-5 to TRBJ2-3; no clear D gene. CDR1 is LGHNT, CDR2 FRNRAP, per germline. Trimming cost V 6 bases and J 11 bases, with 15 bases left between them. This CDR3 is 12 amino acids long. CDR3 region: CASGRDTSLQYF. CDR3 in DNA: TGTGCTAGTGGCCGCGACACAAGCTTGCAGTATTTT.

This clone was recorded once. This chain links TRBV25-1 with TRBJ1-5; 7 nucleotides line up with TRBD1. The CDR3 spans 14 residues. The germline CDR1 and CDR2 sequences are MGHDK and SYGVNS. After removal of 3 bases from V and 2 bases from J, the junction contained 1 base not matched to a gene. CDR3: CASSDGQGNQPQHF. CDR3 DNA sequence: TGTGCCAGCAGTGACGGACAGGGCAATCAGCCCCAGCATTTT.

This rearrangement joins TRBV6-5 to TRBJ1-1, with D perhaps matching TRBD1 (6 bases). CDR3 length: 13 amino acids. Trimming took 5 bases from V and 11 from J, leaving 18 bases between them. The germline gives CDR1 MNHEY, CDR2 SVGAGI. The CDR3 bases are TGTGCCAGCAGTAGCGTACAGGGCCTTGGCGCTTTCTTT. Translating gives CASSSVQGLGAFF.

This clone has at least ten counts. The chain recombines TRBV7-9 with TRBJ2-3; no reliable D call. The V gene lost 1 base and the J gene lost 7 bases, with 15 bases spanning the gap. Germline V lookup: CDR1 SEHNR, CDR2 FQNEAQ (reference sequence). This CDR3 has 15 residues. CDR3: CASSLGVQRANTQYF. The CDR3 nucleotides are TGTGCCAGCAGCTTAGGGGTACAGCGAGCTAATACGCAGTATTTT.

This chain links TRBV11-2 with TRBJ1-1; 8 nucleotides line up with TRBD1. Germline trimming cut 5 bases from V and 3 bases from J; bases unmatched to any gene: 11. From germline, CDR1 is SGHAT and CDR2 FQNNGV. The CDR3 is made up of 16 amino acids. CDR3 bases: TGTGCCAGCAGCGCCGACAGGGGAAGCTGGGACACTGAAGCTTTCTTT. This codes for CASSADRGSWDTEAFF.

The chain is built from TRBV4-3 and TRBJ1-1; the match to TRBD1 covers 7 bases. Trimming took 3 bases from V and 2 from J; bases not matched to a gene: 6. Germline CDR1 LGHNA, CDR2 YSLEER. The CDR3 is 15 residues long. DNA for the CDR3: TGCGCCAGCAGCCACAACCGACAGGGTAACACTGAAGCTTTCTTT. This codes for CASSHNRQGNTEAFF.

The V call is TRBV29-1, the J call TRBJ1-3; a possible D gene is TRBD1 (6 bases). Per the germline V gene, CDR1 is SQVTM and CDR2 is ANQGSEA. V was trimmed by 3 bases and J by 5 bases, leaving 14 bases between them. CDR3 length equals 14 residues. CDR3 amino acids: CSVEYLGHRNTIYF. The CDR3 nucleotides read TGCAGCGTTGAGTACCTGGGACATCGAAACACCATATATTTT.

The chain carries TRBV29-1 and TRBJ1-2; 8 bases match TRBD1. The CDR3 has 12 residues. Germline CDR1 reads SQVTM; CDR2 reads ANQGSEA. V gave up 6 bases and J gave up 5 bases; unmatched junction bases: 5. The CDR3 is CSVTGQGYGYTF. The CDR3 DNA reads as TGCAGCGTGACCGGACAGGGATATGGCTACACCTTC. Using reference TRBV29-1 and TRBJ1-2 for the parts outside the CDR3, the full variable domain is SAVISQKPSRDICQRGTSLTIQCQVDSQVTMMFWYRQQPGQSLTLIATANQGSEATYESGFVIDKFPISRPNLTFSTLTVSNMSPEDSSIYLCSVTGQGYGYTFGSGTRLTVV.

This rearrangement joins TRBV6-5 to TRBJ1-6; no clear D. The CDR3 extends over 14 amino acids. Trimming took 5 bases from V and 7 from J, leaving 12 bases between them. Germline CDR1 reads MNHEY; CDR2 reads SVGAGI. The CDR3 DNA is TGTGCCAGCAGTCCGGCCCGAAAGAATTCACCCCTCCACTTT. Its translation is CASSPARKNSPLHF.

This clone was observed once. V is TRBV9 and J is TRBJ1-6; D not certain. V was clipped by 0 bases and J by 7 bases, with 11 bases between them. The germline gives CDR1 SGDLS, CDR2 YYNGEE. The CDR3 sequence is 15 residues long. In DNA, the CDR3 is TGTGCCAGCAGCGTAGCTACAAGCTTAAATTCACCCCTCCACTTT. This codes for CASSVATSLNSPLHF.

This clone was detected once. The J gene is TRBJ2-6, the V gene TRBV18; D may be TRBD1 (6 bases). This CDR3 comprises 16 residues. Germline lookup yields CDR1 KGHSH and CDR2 LQKENI. The V gene lost 1 base and the J gene lost 3 bases, with 10 bases spanning the gap. This CDR3 reads CASSPLWGRGANVLTF. The CDR3 DNA sequence: TGTGCCAGCTCACCACTATGGGGGCGTGGGGCCAACGTCCTGACTTTC.

The rearrangement links TRBV7-2 to TRBJ1-2; no clear D. Trimming pared 5 bases from V and 0 bases from J, leaving 13 bases between. Germline V gene data show CDR1 as SGHTA and CDR2 as FQGNSA. The CDR3 contains 15 residues. CDR3 nucleotides: TGTGCCAGCAGCCCCCGGAGGACTCCTAACTATGGCTACACCTTC. It codes for CASSPRRTPNYGYTF.

In DNA form, the CDR3 reads TGTGCCAGCAGCTTGGATACGGGAGCCTACAATGAGCAGTTCTTC. Translated: CASSLDTGAYNEQFF. V usage is TRBV5-4 and J usage is TRBJ2-1; tentative D call: TRBD2 (6 bases). This CDR3 is built from 15 residues. Trimming removed 0 bases at V and 2 bases at J, with 9 bases between. The germline V gene encodes CDR1 SGHNT and CDR2 YYREEE (reference sequence).

V gene TRBV18 combines with J gene TRBJ1-6; TRBD1 matches at 9 bases. The CDR3 has 15 amino acids. Germline V gene data show CDR1 as KGHSH and CDR2 as LQKENI. V shed 5 bases, J shed 7 bases, and the junction held 6 bases outside the gene matches. The CDR3 protein is CASSGGQGANSPLHF. CDR3 DNA sequence: TGTGCCAGCTCAGGGGGACAGGGTGCCAATTCACCCCTCCACTTT.

This clone was seen only a few times. V gene TRBV7-2 combines with J gene TRBJ1-1; no firm D call. The V end was cut by 5 bases, the J end by 4 bases, with 11 bases between. Germline V lookup: CDR1 SGHTA, CDR2 FQGNSA. The CDR3 contains 13 residues. CDR3 loop: CASSQRTATEAFF. DNA for the CDR3: TGTGCCAGCAGCCAACGTACAGCCACTGAAGCTTTCTTT.

The chain employs TRBV7-7 and TRBJ2-2; D possibly matches TRBD1 or TRBD2 (5 bases each). The germline V and J ends were trimmed by 2 bases and 3 bases, with 10 bases remaining between them. The CDR3 contains 15 residues. Per the germline V gene, CDR1 is SSHAT and CDR2 is FNYEAQ (reference sequence). The CDR3 DNA sequence: TGTGCCAGCAGCTTATCTGAGGGGCACACCGGGGAGCTGTTTTTT. Protein product: CASSLSEGHTGELFF.

The rearrangement joins TRBV7-9 to TRBJ2-4; a possible D gene is TRBD2 (5 bases). V gave up 6 bases and J gave up 0 bases, with 15 bases separating them. This CDR3 region has 16 residues. CDR1 SEHNR and CDR2 FQNEAQ come from the germline V gene (reference sequence). The CDR3 DNA reads TGTGCCAGCAGTTCTCGGGGATCACTAGCCAAAAACATTCAGTACTTC. Protein product: CASSSRGSLAKNIQYF.

This clone appeared a few times. This chain uses TRBV7-2 with TRBJ2-3, with a weak D call TRBD1 (6 bases). The V end was cut by 5 bases, the J end by 2 bases, with 17 bases between. The CDR3 has 16 amino acids. The germline V gene has CDR1 SGHTA and CDR2 FQGNSA. CDR3 bases: TGTGCCAGCAGCGGGAAGGACAGATTAAACACAGATACGCAGTATTTT. It codes for CASSGKDRLNTDTQYF. The variable domain in full, with the rest retrieved from reference TRBV7-2 and TRBJ2-3, is GAGVSQSPSNKVTEKGKDVELRCDPISGHTALYWYRQSLGQGLEFLIYFQGNSAPDKSGLPSDRFSAERTGGSVSTLTIQRTQQEDSAVYLCASSGKDRLNTDTQYFGPGTRLTVL.

This clone was seen only a few times. The chain uses TRBV28 and TRBJ1-1; D gene ambiguous. Germline CDR1 is MDHEN and CDR2 is SYDVKM. The CDR3 is made up of 13 amino acids. The ends were cut back, 10 bases at V and 1 base at J, with 13 bases in the middle. The CDR3 region is CAIHSYENTEAFF. CDR3 sequence (DNA): TGTGCCATCCATTCCTACGAGAACACTGAAGCTTTCTTT. The full variable domain, completed using reference TRBV28 and TRBJ1-1, is DVKVTQSSRYLVKRTGEKVFLECVQDMDHENMFWYRQDPGLGLRLIYFSYDVKMKEKGDIPEGYSVSREKKERFSLILESASTNQTSMYLCAIHSYENTEAFFGQGTRLTVV.

The V call is TRBV6-5, the J call TRBJ1-1; D not resolved. V was clipped by 2 bases and J by 2 bases, with 9 bases between them. This CDR3 has 14 residues. Germline V gives CDR1 MNHEY, CDR2 SVGAGI. In DNA, the CDR3 is TGTGCCAGCAGTTACGTTTCGATAAACACTGAAGCTTTCTTT. Its protein is CASSYVSINTEAFF.

V is TRBV29-1 and J is TRBJ1-1; D uncertain. The CDR3 length is 13 residues. Germline assignment: CDR1 SQVTM and CDR2 ANQGSEA. Trimming took 4 bases from V and 0 from J, leaving 9 bases between them. CDR3 sequence: CSVVGSMNTEAFF. Written as DNA, the CDR3 is TGCAGCGTTGTCGGCAGTATGAACACTGAAGCTTTCTTT.

As regards this clone: The same CDR3 is also encoded by other DNA sequences in this sample. The J gene is TRBJ2-5, the V gene TRBV7-2; 12 nucleotides agree with TRBD2. This CDR3 comprises 16 residues. In germline, CDR1 is SGHTA, CDR2 FQGNSA. Trimming took 2 bases from V and 5 from J; bases not matched to a gene: 6. The DNA of the CDR3 is TGTGCCAGCAGCTTAAGTCCTAGCGGGGGGGCTGAGACCCAGTACTTC. This encodes CASSLSPSGGAETQYF.

This clone has only a few counts. CDR3: CAWTRDNLRFIAFF. The CDR3 DNA reads TGTGCCTGGACCAGGGACAATCTAAGGTTTATAGCTTTCTTT. The rearrangement uses TRBV30 and TRBJ1-1; possibly TRBD1 for D (6 bases). Germline CDR1 and CDR2: GTSNPN and SVGIG (reference sequence). The V gene lost 4 bases and the J gene lost 10 bases, with 22 bases spanning the gap. The CDR3 contains 14 residues.

This clone has only a few counts. This chain links TRBV4-1 with TRBJ1-5; D remains ambiguous. The V gene lost 5 bases and the J gene lost 7 bases, with 12 bases spanning the gap. Germline-derived CDR1 and CDR2 are MGHRA and YSYEKL. This CDR3 contains 13 residues. DNA for the CDR3: TGCGCCAGCAGCGTCGGGGAAGGGCAGCCCCAGCATTTT. Protein product: CASSVGEGQPQHF.

The chain combines TRBV6-6 with TRBJ2-5; D might be TRBD1 (5 bases). The V end was cut by 6 bases, the J end by 0 bases, with 8 bases between. This CDR3 spans 13 amino acids. Germline V gene data show CDR1 as MNHNY and CDR2 as SVGAGI (reference sequence). Written as DNA, the CDR3 is TGTGCCAGCAGGGGGCCTCACCAAGAGACCCAGTACTTC. It encodes CASRGPHQETQYF.

This chain uses TRBV27 with TRBJ1-2; 8 nucleotides line up with TRBD1. The CDR3 length is 14 residues. V dropped 5 bases and J dropped 3; count of bases not matched to a gene: 5. Germline CDR1 MNHEY, CDR2 SMNVEV (reference sequence). The CDR3 here is CASSRDRPDYGYTF. The CDR3 DNA reads TGTGCCAGCAGTCGGGACAGGCCTGACTATGGCTACACCTTC.

The V gene is TRBV7-9, the J gene TRBJ1-2; D possibly corresponds to TRBD1 (5 bases). Trimming removed 3 bases at V and 7 bases at J, with 24 bases between. CDR1 SEHNR and CDR2 FQNEAQ come from the germline V gene (reference sequence). This CDR3 contains 17 residues. CDR3 sequence reads: CASSFGGDSALVFGYTF. Written as DNA, the CDR3 is TGTGCCAGCAGCTTTGGTGGAGACAGCGCTCTGGTATTTGGCTACACCTTC.

This sequence joins TRBV11-3 and TRBJ2-7; D gene unclear. CDR3 length: 14 residues. Germline V CDR1 and CDR2: SGHNT, YENEEA. Trimming removed 0 bases at V and 3 bases at J, with 9 bases between. The CDR3 protein is CASSLDGVGYEQYF. Here the CDR3 DNA reads TGTGCCAGCAGCTTAGATGGAGTCGGCTACGAGCAGTACTTC.

The genes are TRBV15 and TRBJ2-5, with 8 positions matching TRBD1. The CDR3 has 16 residues. V trimming: 5 bases; J trimming: 1 base; junction bases outside the gene matches: 9. CDR1 is LNHNV, CDR2 YYDKDF, per germline (reference sequence). The CDR3 is CATSGLSRGPQETQYF. CDR3 bases: TGTGCCACCAGCGGCTTGAGCAGGGGGCCCCAAGAGACCCAGTACTTC.